These 12 T cell receptor beta chains came from one sample sequenced in a study of metastatic and nonmetastatic thyroid tumors. TCRdb recomputed clones from the PCR reads via MiXCR. The sample consists of roughly 18,000 clones, roughly 26% of them appearing once. Before thyroid surgery, none of the patients had received any treatment. The source material was tumor tissue. Receptors were obtained from a female donor with papillary thyroid cancer or a benign thyroid nodule (not recorded which). Some clones in this sample may be carry-over from other donors' samples.

The table lists this clone with many counts. The V gene is TRBV12-3 or TRBV12-4, the J gene TRBJ1-5; TRBD1 aligns across 8 bases. The CDR3 is 15 amino acids. The ends lost 6 bases at V and 5 bases at J; junction bases unmatched: 9. The CDR3 reads CASRPDRGYDQPQHF. The CDR3 nucleotides are TGTGCCAGCAGACCTGACAGGGGATATGATCAGCCCCAGCATTTT.

The genes are TRBV13 and TRBJ2-7; 8 positions agree with TRBD2. The CDR3 sequence is 14 residues long. V dropped 3 bases and J dropped 3; count of bases not matched to a gene: 4. CDR1 is PRHDT, CDR2 FYEKMQ, per germline (reference sequence). The CDR3 DNA reads as TGTGCCAGCAGCTTGTGGAGCGGGAGCTACGAGCAGTACTTC. It encodes CASSLWSGSYEQYF.

The chain carries TRBV7-8 and TRBJ2-5, with D tentatively TRBD1 (7 bases). The CDR3 covers 15 residues. Trimming left V 1 base short and J 2 bases short, with 11 bases between. The V gene's germline CDR1 is SGHVS and CDR2 FQNEAQ. In DNA, the CDR3 is TGTGCCAGCAGCTTAGGCGGGACAGCACAAGAGACCCAGTACTTC. Amino acids: CASSLGGTAQETQYF.

V and J are TRBV19 and TRBJ2-6, with 8 positions matching TRBD1. Per germline, CDR1 LNHDA and CDR2 SQIVND (reference sequence). V dropped 3 bases and J dropped 0; count of bases not matched to a gene: 7. The length of the CDR3 is 18 residues. CDR3 sequence (DNA): TGTGCCAGTAGTATGTATGGACAGGGTCTCTCTGGGGCCAACGTCCTGACTTTC. Its translation: CASSMYGQGLSGANVLTF.

In this sample, this clone turned up many times. The V and J genes are TRBV29-1 and TRBJ1-2; D ambiguous. This CDR3 has 11 residues. The ends were cut back, 4 bases at V and 6 bases at J, with 9 bases in the middle. Germline loops: CDR1 SQVTM, CDR2 ANQGSEA. The CDR3, as DNA: TGCAGCGTTGTAGGGTTGAATGGCTACACCTTC. Translated, it gives CSVVGLNGYTF. Full variable domain (missing parts from reference TRBV29-1 and TRBJ1-2): SAVISQKPSRDICQRGTSLTIQCQVDSQVTMMFWYRQQPGQSLTLIATANQGSEATYESGFVIDKFPISRPNLTFSTLTVSNMSPEDSSIYLCSVVGLNGYTFGSGTRLTVV.

This clone was seen at least ten times. Possible read error: a much larger clone is one base away. Given the absence of the conserved phenylalanine or tryptophan at the CDR3 end, a read error is likely. The chain couples TRBV6-4 to TRBJ2-2, with D perhaps matching TRBD2 (6 bases). This CDR3 spans 14 amino acids. CDR1 and CDR2 (germline): MRHNA, SNTAGT. Trimming shortened V by 8 bases and J by 6 bases, and 16 bases separated the two germline ends. The chain's CDR3 is CASSSASGAGELFS. CDR3 nucleotide sequence: TGTGCCAGCTCTAGCGCCTCGGGGGCCGGGGAGCTGTTTTCT.

This clone was picked up a small number of times. The chain links TRBV27 to TRBJ2-7, with D possibly TRBD2 on 5 matching bases. The V end was cut by 8 bases, the J end by 4 bases, with 12 bases between. Germline assignment: CDR1 MNHEY and CDR2 SMNVEV (reference sequence). This CDR3 is 12 amino acids long. The DNA of the CDR3 is TGTGCCAGCGGACGGGATCCTTACGAGCAGTACGTC. Its translation: CASGRDPYEQYV.

This chain joins TRBV20-1 and TRBJ1-3, with no clear D. The CDR3 has 13 residues. Trimming pared 5 bases from V and 4 bases from J, leaving 12 bases between. Germline CDR1 reads DFQATT; CDR2 reads SNEGSKA (reference sequence). The CDR3 region is CSAGAVDGNTIYF. The CDR3 bases are TGCAGTGCTGGTGCTGTCGACGGAAACACCATATATTTT.

This clone is labeled as medium-sized. J is TRBJ1-1 and V is TRBV28; D is undetermined. Germline V gives CDR1 MDHEN, CDR2 SYDVKM. The germline V and J ends were trimmed by 3 bases and 8 bases, with 7 bases remaining between them. The CDR3 is 11 residues long. CDR3 sequence reads: CASSLAWEAFF. The CDR3 DNA reads as TGTGCCAGCAGTTTGGCTTGGGAAGCTTTCTTT.

The chain joins TRBV30 to TRBJ1-1; D gene ambiguous. This CDR3 is built from 13 residues. The V gene's germline CDR1 is GTSNPN and CDR2 SVGIG (reference sequence). The ends were cut back, 8 bases at V and 3 bases at J, with 16 bases in the middle. CDR3 in DNA: TGTGCCAGTAGTTTTAGAGTGGACACTGAAGCTTTCTTT. It encodes CASSFRVDTEAFF.

This clone has just a few counts. This sequence joins TRBV25-1 and TRBJ2-7; 13 nucleotides align to TRBD2. J lost 9 bases, V lost 4 bases, and 3 bases had no gene match. CDR1 MGHDK and CDR2 SYGVNS come from the germline V gene. This CDR3 spans 13 amino acids. CDR3 loop: CASSATSGRMQYV. CDR3 DNA sequence: TGTGCCAGCAGTGCGACTAGCGGGAGGATGCAGTACGTC.

This clone is labeled medium-sized. The chain is built from TRBV20-1 and TRBJ2-7, with 14 bases that match TRBD2. The CDR3 loop spans 17 amino acids. J gave up 3 bases and V 0 bases, and 7 bases lay outside the gene matches. Per the germline V gene, CDR1 is DFQATT and CDR2 is SNEGSKA (reference sequence). CDR3 sequence (DNA): TGCAGTGCTAGAGATTCTTCGGGACTAGCGGGAGTCTACGAGCAGTACTTC. Its protein is CSARDSSGLAGVYEQYF.